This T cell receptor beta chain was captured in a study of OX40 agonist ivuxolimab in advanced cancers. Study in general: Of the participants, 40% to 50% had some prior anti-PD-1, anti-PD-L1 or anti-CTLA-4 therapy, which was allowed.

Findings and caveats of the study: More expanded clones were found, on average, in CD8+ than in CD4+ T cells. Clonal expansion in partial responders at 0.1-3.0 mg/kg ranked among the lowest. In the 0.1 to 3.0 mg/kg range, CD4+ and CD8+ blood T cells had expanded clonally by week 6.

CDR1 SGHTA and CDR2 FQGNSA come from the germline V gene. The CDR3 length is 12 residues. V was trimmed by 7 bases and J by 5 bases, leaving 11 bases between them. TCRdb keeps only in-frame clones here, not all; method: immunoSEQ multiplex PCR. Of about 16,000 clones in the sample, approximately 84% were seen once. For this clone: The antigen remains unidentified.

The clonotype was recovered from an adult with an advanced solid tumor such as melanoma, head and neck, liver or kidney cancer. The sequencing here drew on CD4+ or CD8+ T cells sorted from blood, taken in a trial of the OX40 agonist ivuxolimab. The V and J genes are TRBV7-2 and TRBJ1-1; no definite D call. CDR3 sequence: CASNYALTEAFF. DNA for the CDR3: TGTGCCAGCAATTACGCGCTTACTGAAGCTTTCTTT.